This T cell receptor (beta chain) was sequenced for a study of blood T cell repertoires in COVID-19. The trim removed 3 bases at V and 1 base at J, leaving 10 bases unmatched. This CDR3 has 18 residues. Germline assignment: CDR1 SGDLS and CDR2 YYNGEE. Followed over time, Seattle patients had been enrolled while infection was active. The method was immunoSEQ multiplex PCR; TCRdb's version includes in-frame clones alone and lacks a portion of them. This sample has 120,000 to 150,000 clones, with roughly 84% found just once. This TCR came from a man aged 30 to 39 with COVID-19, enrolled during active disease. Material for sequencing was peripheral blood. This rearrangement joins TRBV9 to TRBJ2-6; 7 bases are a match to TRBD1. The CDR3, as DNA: TGTGCCAGCAGCGCCACGGGGACAGCAAGGTCTGGGGCCAACGTCCTGACTTTC. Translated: CASSATGTARSGANVLTF.